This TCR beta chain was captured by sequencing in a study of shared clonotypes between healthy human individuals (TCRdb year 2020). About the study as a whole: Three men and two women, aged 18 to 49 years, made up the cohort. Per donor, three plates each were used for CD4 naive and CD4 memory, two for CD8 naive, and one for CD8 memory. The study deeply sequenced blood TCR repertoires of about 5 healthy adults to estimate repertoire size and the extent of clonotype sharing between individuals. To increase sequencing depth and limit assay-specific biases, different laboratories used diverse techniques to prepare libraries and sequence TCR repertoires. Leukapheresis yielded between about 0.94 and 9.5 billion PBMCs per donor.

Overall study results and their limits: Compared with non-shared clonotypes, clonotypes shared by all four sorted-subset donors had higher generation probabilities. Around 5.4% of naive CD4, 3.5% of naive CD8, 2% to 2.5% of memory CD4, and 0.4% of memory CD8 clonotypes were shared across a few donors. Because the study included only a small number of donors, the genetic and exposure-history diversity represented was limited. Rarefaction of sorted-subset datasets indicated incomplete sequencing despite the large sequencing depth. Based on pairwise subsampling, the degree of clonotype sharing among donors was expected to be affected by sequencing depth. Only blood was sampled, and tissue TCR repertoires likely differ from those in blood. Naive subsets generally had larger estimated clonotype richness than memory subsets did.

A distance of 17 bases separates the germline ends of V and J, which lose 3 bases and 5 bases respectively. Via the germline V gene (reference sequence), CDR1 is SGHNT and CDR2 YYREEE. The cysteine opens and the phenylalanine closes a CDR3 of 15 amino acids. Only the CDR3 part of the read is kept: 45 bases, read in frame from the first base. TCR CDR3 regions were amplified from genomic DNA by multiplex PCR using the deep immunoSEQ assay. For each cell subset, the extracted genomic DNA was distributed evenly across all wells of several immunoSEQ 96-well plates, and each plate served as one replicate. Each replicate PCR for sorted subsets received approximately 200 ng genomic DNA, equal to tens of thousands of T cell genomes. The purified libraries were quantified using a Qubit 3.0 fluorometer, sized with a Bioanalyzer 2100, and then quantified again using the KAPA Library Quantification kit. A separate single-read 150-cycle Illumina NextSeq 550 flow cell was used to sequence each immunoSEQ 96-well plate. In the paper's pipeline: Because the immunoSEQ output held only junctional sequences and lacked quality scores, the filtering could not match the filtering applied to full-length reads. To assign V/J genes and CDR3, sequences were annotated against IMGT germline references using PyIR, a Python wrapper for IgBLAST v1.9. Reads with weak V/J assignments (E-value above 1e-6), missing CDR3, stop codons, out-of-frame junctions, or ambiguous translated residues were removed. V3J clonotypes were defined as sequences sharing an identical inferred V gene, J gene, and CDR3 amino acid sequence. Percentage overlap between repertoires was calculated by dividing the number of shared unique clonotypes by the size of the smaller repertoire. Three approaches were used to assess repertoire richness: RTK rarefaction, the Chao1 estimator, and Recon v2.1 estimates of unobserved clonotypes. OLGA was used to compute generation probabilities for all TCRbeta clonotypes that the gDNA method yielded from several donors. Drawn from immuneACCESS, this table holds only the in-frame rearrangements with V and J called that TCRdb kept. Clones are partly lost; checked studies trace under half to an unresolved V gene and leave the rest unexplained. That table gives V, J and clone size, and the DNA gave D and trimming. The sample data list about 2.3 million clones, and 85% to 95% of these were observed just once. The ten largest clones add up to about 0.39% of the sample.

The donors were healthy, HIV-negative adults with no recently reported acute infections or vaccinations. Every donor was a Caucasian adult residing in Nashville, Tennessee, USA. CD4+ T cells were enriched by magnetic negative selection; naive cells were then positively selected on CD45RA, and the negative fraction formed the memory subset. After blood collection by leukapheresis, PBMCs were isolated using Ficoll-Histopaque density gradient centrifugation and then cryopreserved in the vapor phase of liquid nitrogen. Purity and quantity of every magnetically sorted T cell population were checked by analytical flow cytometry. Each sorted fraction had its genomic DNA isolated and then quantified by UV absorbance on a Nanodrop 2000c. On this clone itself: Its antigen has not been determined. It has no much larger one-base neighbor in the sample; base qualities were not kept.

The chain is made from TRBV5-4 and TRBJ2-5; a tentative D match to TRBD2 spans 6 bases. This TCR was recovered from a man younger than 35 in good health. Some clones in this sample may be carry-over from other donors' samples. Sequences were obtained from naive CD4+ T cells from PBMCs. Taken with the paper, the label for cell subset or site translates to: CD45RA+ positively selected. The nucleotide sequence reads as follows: TGTGCCAGCAGCTCCCGGGCGGGGCCAGGGGAGACCCAGTACTTC. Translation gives CASSSRAGPGETQYF. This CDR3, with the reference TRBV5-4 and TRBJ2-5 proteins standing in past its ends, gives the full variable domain ETGVTQSPTHLIKTRGQQVTLRCSSQSGHNTVSWYQQALGQGPQFIFQYYREEENGRGNFPPRFSGLQFPNYSSELNVNALELDDSALYLCASSSRAGPGETQYFGPGTRLLVL.